A single sample is the source of the 14 T cell receptor beta chains below, sequenced in a study of T cell responses to AZD1222 COVID-19 vaccine listed by TCRdb under 2021. The sample's time point label is to be understood as: baseline before first vaccination. Library creation used the immunoSEQ multiplex PCR assay. Imported from immuneACCESS, the table was reduced by TCRdb to in-frame sequences with V and J called. These copies leave out some clones; in studies compared against another copy, an unresolved V gene accounts for under half, and the cause of the remainder is not known. This sample holds 150,000 to 200,000 clones; about 87% were observed only once. Under 6.5% of the sample is taken by the ten largest. Sequences were derived from peripheral blood, sampled on day 0 of AZD1222 vaccination. The origin of the receptors is an adult in good health.

The rearrangement uses TRBV6-5 and TRBJ2-7; a weak D match, TRBD1 (5 bases). V gave up 7 bases and J gave up 0 bases, with 7 bases separating them. Germline-derived CDR1 and CDR2 are MNHEY and SVGAGI. The CDR3 covers 12 residues. CDR3 sequence: CASTRDSYEQYF. In DNA, the CDR3 is TGTGCCAGCACCAGGGACTCCTACGAGCAGTACTTC.

This clone was seen more than once but under ten times. The rearrangement links TRBV6-5 to TRBJ2-7; possible D gene TRBD1, 5 bases. The germline V gene encodes CDR1 MNHEY and CDR2 SVGAGI. V lost 5 bases and J 3 bases, leaving 14 bases between the germline ends. The CDR3 totals 14 residues. CDR3 protein: CASSKRTQHYEQYF. In DNA, the CDR3 is TGTGCCAGCAGTAAACGGACACAGCACTACGAGCAGTACTTC.

The chain uses TRBV11-1 and TRBJ2-1, with 9 bases identical to TRBD2. CDR1 and CDR2 from the germline V gene are SGHAT and FQDESV (reference sequence). Trimming removed 5 bases from V and 3 bases from J; junction bases left unmatched: 5. This CDR3 has 15 amino acids. The CDR3 region is CASSLSGSHYNEQFF. In DNA form, the CDR3 reads TGTGCCAGCAGCCTTAGCGGGAGTCACTACAATGAGCAGTTCTTC.

Note on this clone: Its ends do not fully match the called genes, so a read error is possible. The chain recombines TRBV11-1 with TRBJ1-2; 9 bases match TRBD1. Looked up from germline, CDR1 is SGHAT and CDR2 is FQDESV (reference sequence). The CDR3 has 13 amino acids. CDR3 loop: CASSIRDRVPLAF. The CDR3 DNA is TGTGCCAGCAGCATCCGGGACAGGGTCCCATTGGCCTTC. Full variable domain (missing parts from reference TRBV11-1 and TRBJ1-2): EAEVAQSPRYKITEKSQAVAFWCDPISGHATLYWYRQILGQGPELLVQFQDESVVDDSQLPKDRFSAERLKGVDSTLKIQPAELGDSAMYLCASSIRDRVPLAFGSGTRLTVV.

This rearrangement joins TRBV2 to TRBJ2-7; D unresolved. CDR3 length: 13 residues. Per the germline V gene, CDR1 is SNHLY and CDR2 is FYNNEI. With 4 bases removed from V and 0 bases from J, the gap between germline ends came to 7 bases. The CDR3, as DNA: TGTGCCAGCAGTGTGGGATTCTCCTACGAGCAGTACTTC. It yields the protein CASSVGFSYEQYF.

This sequence joins TRBV19 and TRBJ1-6, with D unclear. Deletions cut 0 bases from V and 8 bases from J, with 8 bases between. In germline, CDR1 is LNHDA, CDR2 SQIVND (reference sequence). The CDR3 runs to 14 residues. The CDR3 region has the DNA TGTGCCAGTAGTATAGAACACAGCGATTCACCCCTCCACTTT. Protein product: CASSIEHSDSPLHF.

The gene calls are TRBV30 and TRBJ1-2; perhaps TRBD1 as D (5 bases). The CDR3 runs 16 residues. Trimming removed 2 bases at V and 0 bases at J, with 16 bases between. CDR1 and CDR2 (germline): GTSNPN, SVGIG (reference sequence). The CDR3 DNA is TGTGCCTGGAGTACACCACACATGGGGGCTAACTATGGCTACACCTTC. Its protein product is CAWSTPHMGANYGYTF.

The chain joins TRBV10-3 to TRBJ1-5, with D maybe TRBD1 (6 bases). CDR1 is ENHRY, CDR2 SYGVKD, per germline. There are 14 residues in the CDR3. Trimming took 2 bases from V and 9 from J, leaving 14 bases between them. The CDR3 here is CAISEGQFQRPQHF. The CDR3 nucleotides are TGTGCCATCAGTGAGGGACAGTTCCAACGGCCCCAGCATTTT.

The V call is TRBV5-4, the J call TRBJ2-3, with 9 bases aligning to TRBD2. The ends lost 0 bases at V and 1 base at J; junction bases unmatched: 0. The CDR3 loop spans 15 amino acids. Germline CDR1 and CDR2: SGHNT and YYREEE (reference sequence). The CDR3 bases are TGTGCCAGCAGCTTGGGCGGGAGGGGCACAGATACGCAGTATTTT. This gives the protein CASSLGGRGTDTQYF.

This clone is a singleton in its sample. The chain employs TRBV27 and TRBJ2-2; D ambiguous. V was trimmed by 5 bases and J by 4 bases, leaving 14 bases between them. This CDR3 comprises 15 residues. CDR1 is MNHEY, CDR2 SMNVEV, per germline (reference sequence). The CDR3 protein is CASSPLKGITGELFF. As DNA, the CDR3 is TGTGCCAGCAGTCCACTCAAGGGAATCACCGGGGAGCTGTTTTTT.

Remarks on this clone: Other DNA sequences of this sample code for an identical CDR3. V usage is TRBV4-2 and J usage is TRBJ1-1; no reliable D call. This CDR3 contains 12 residues. Germline values: CDR1 LGHNA, CDR2 YNFKEQ. Trimming stripped 3 bases from V and 1 base from J, with 3 bases between. This CDR3 is CASSQENTEAFF. The CDR3, as DNA: TGTGCCAGCAGCCAGGAGAACACTGAAGCTTTCTTT.

V usage is TRBV7-2 and J usage is TRBJ2-7; D is ambiguous. The CDR3 spans 15 residues. The germline CDR1 and CDR2 sequences are SGHTA and FQGNSA. Trimming stripped 2 bases from V and 3 bases from J, with 14 bases between. As DNA, the CDR3 is TGTGCCAGCAGCTTATCCCGCCTTTCTTTCTACGAGCAGTACTTC. Translation gives CASSLSRLSFYEQYF.

The rearrangement links TRBV5-1 to TRBJ2-1; D unclear. The germline gives CDR1 SGHRS, CDR2 YFSETQ. The CDR3 is made up of 14 amino acids. V was cut by 0 bases and J by 7 bases, with 11 bases left in between. CDR3 sequence (DNA): TGCGCCAGCAGCTTGGTGGGCCTTAAGAATGAGCAGTTCTTC. It is translated as CASSLVGLKNEQFF.

In DNA form, the CDR3 reads TGTGCCAGCAGCTGGGAAGAGCAGACTGGGTATGGCTACACCTTC. As protein: CASSWEEQTGYGYTF. V is TRBV5-6 and J is TRBJ1-2; D not certain. Trimming took 3 bases from V and 5 from J, leaving 17 bases between them. This CDR3 has 15 amino acids. The V gene's germline CDR1 is SGHDT and CDR2 YYEEEE. Full variable domain (outside the CDR3, taken from reference TRBV5-6 and TRBJ1-2): DAGVTQSPTHLIKTRGQQVTLRCSPKSGHDTVSWYQQALGQGPQFIFQYYEEEERQRGNFPDRFSGHQFPNYSSELNVNALLLGDSALYLCASSWEEQTGYGYTFGSGTRLTVV.